Each of the 24 T cell receptor beta chains below was sequenced from the same sample in a study of CD8+ T cells in alopecia areata. As the sequencing template, cDNA was produced by extracting RNA and reverse transcribing it. TCRdb's table, derived via immunoSEQ multiplex PCR, lists solely in-frame clones and lacks some. The sample shows 200,000 or so clones, about 53% of them seen only once. The material sequenced was CD4+ T cells sorted from blood, taken at week 0. These receptors were taken from a human donor with alopecia areata.

This clone was observed a handful of times. CDR3 sequence: CASSGPQGEAFF. The CDR3 coding sequence is TGTGCCAGCAGTGGACCCCAGGGTGAAGCTTTCTTT. The J gene is TRBJ1-1, the V gene TRBV6-5; TRBD1 might be the D (5 bases). The length of the CDR3 is 12 residues. Trimming removed 5 bases from V and 7 bases from J, with 11 bases in between. CDR1 is MNHEY and CDR2 is SVGAGI in the germline V gene.

This clone was detected only a few times. The genes are TRBV5-1 and TRBJ2-7; D perhaps matches TRBD2 (6 bases). This CDR3 is 16 amino acids long. V was clipped by 1 base and J by 2 bases, with 16 bases between them. Germline V gene sequence: CDR1 SGHRS, CDR2 YFSETQ. This CDR3 is CASSLMWGDATYEQYF. The CDR3 region has the DNA TGCGCCAGCAGCTTGATGTGGGGGGATGCGACCTACGAGCAGTACTTC.

The V call is TRBV7-8, the J call TRBJ2-1; D possibly uses TRBD1 or TRBD2 (8 bases each). The V gene lost 6 bases and the J gene lost 6 bases, with 33 bases spanning the gap. There are 20 residues in the CDR3. CDR1 SGHVS and CDR2 FQNEAQ come from the germline V gene. The CDR3 DNA follows: TGTGCCAGCAGGAGTTGGAGCGGACAGGGCGGGACTAGGGAGTTCAATGAGCAGTTCTTC. Protein: CASRSWSGQGGTREFNEQFF. The whole variable domain, remainder taken from reference TRBV7-8 and TRBJ2-1, is GAGVSQSPRYKVAKRGQDVALRCDPISGHVSLFWYQQALGQGPEFLTYFQNEAQLDKSGLPSDRFFAERPEGSVSTLKIQRTQQEDSAVYLCASRSWSGQGGTREFNEQFFGPGTRLTVL.

The chain couples TRBV29-1 to TRBJ1-2; a possible D gene is TRBD1 (5 bases). Germline V gives CDR1 SQVTM, CDR2 ANQGSEA. This CDR3 comprises 11 residues. V shed 4 bases and J shed 3 bases, with 6 bases lying between them. CDR3 nucleotides: TGCAGCGTTGGGGGGTACTATGGCTACACCTTC. This sequence encodes CSVGGYYGYTF.

In nucleotides, the CDR3 is TGTGCCAGCTCACCACCAGGGACTGAAGCTTTCTTT. Protein sequence: CASSPPGTEAFF. The genes are TRBV18 and TRBJ1-1; D gene uncertain. From germline, CDR1 is KGHSH and CDR2 LQKENI. Trimming stripped 0 bases from V and 5 bases from J, with 4 bases between. This CDR3 contains 12 residues.

The chain links TRBV2 to TRBJ2-1, with 7 positions matching TRBD2. The CDR3 is made up of 17 amino acids. CDR1 and CDR2 from the germline V gene are SNHLY and FYNNEI. Germline trimming cut 2 bases from V and 0 bases from J; bases unmatched to any gene: 7. The CDR3 sequence: CASSESVGGGSYNEQFF. CDR3 in DNA: TGTGCCAGCAGTGAAAGTGTTGGGGGGGGCTCCTACAATGAGCAGTTCTTC.

This clone was observed a handful of times. The chain couples TRBV19 to TRBJ2-6; no definite D call. There are 14 residues in the CDR3. The ends were cut back, 5 bases at V and 4 bases at J, with 9 bases in the middle. The V gene's germline CDR1 is LNHDA and CDR2 SQIVND (reference sequence). The CDR3: CASSEHSGANVLTF. CDR3 bases: TGTGCCAGTAGTGAGCACTCCGGGGCCAACGTCCTGACTTTC.

This clone was counted a single time. The chain joins TRBV20-1 to TRBJ2-7, with D unresolved. The germline V gene encodes CDR1 DFQATT and CDR2 SNEGSKA (reference sequence). This CDR3 is built from 11 residues. The CDR3 sequence is CSASLTYEQYF. The CDR3 region has the DNA TGCAGCGCAAGTCTAACCTACGAGCAGTACTTC.

This clone has more than one count but fewer than ten. The V call is TRBV5-4, the J call TRBJ1-2; D is perhaps TRBD1 (5 bases). V lost 0 bases and J 4 bases, leaving 13 bases between the germline ends. Germline V CDR1 and CDR2: SGHNT, YYREEE (reference sequence). The CDR3 length is 15 residues. The CDR3 nucleotides are TGTGCCAGCAGCTTGGCCGGTGGGGCCGGCTATGGCTACACCTTC. Translation: CASSLAGGAGYGYTF.

This chain links TRBV7-9 with TRBJ2-5; possibly TRBD1 or TRBD2 for D (6 bases each). V dropped 3 bases and J dropped 5 bases, with 13 bases sitting between them. CDR1 is SEHNR, CDR2 FQNEAQ, per germline (reference sequence). This CDR3 spans 14 amino acids. The CDR3 sequence is CASSFRGRGETQYF. The CDR3 DNA is TGTGCCAGCAGCTTCAGGGGTCGGGGGGAGACCCAGTACTTC.

The chain combines TRBV5-4 with TRBJ1-2, with no clear D. The V end lost 4 bases, the J end lost 5 bases, and 15 bases lay between the germline ends. The CDR3 covers 14 residues. Germline loops: CDR1 SGHNT, CDR2 YYREEE (reference sequence). CDR3 in DNA: TGTGCCAGCAGCCTGGAAGTTTCAGGATATGGCTACACCTTC. This translates into CASSLEVSGYGYTF.

The V and J genes are TRBV27 and TRBJ1-2; D is possibly TRBD1 (6 bases). The CDR3 is 14 amino acids. Germline V gene sequence: CDR1 MNHEY, CDR2 SMNVEV (reference sequence). Trimming took off 5 bases at V and 7 bases at J, with 17 bases between the two ends. This CDR3 is CASSQPGTRTGYTF. The CDR3 DNA follows: TGTGCCAGCAGTCAACCCGGGACACGGACTGGCTACACCTTC.

This chain uses TRBV6-1 with TRBJ1-1; D not certain. The V gene's germline CDR1 is MNHNS and CDR2 SASEGT. V lost 9 bases to trimming and J lost 5 bases, with 22 bases between them. The CDR3 length is 15 residues. CDR3 amino acids: CASLGSPGRETEAFF. CDR3 coding DNA: TGTGCCAGTTTAGGATCACCCGGAAGGGAGACTGAAGCTTTCTTT.

The chain is built from TRBV4-2 and TRBJ2-1; TRBD1 aligns across 9 bases. The V gene's germline CDR1 is LGHNA and CDR2 YNFKEQ. The CDR3 length is 15 residues. The V gene end was trimmed by 4 bases and the J gene end by 7 bases; junction bases not matched to a gene: 8. CDR3 residues: CASSRSGTGMNEQFF. In nucleotides, the CDR3 is TGTGCCAGCAGCCGGTCCGGGACAGGGATGAATGAGCAGTTCTTC.

The chain has TRBV6-6 and TRBJ2-7, with 7 bases lining up with TRBD1. In germline, CDR1 is MNHNY, CDR2 SVGAGI (reference sequence). The CDR3 runs 16 residues. The junction had 10 bases not matched to a gene; V was cut back by 0 bases and J by 5 bases. The CDR3 region is CASSYSRWQGDHEQYF. The CDR3 region has the DNA TGTGCCAGCAGTTACTCGAGGTGGCAGGGGGACCACGAGCAGTACTTC.

This clone was seen a single time. The chain couples TRBV30 to TRBJ1-5; D is unresolved. Trimming cost V 2 bases and J 6 bases, with 11 bases left between them. Germline V lookup: CDR1 GTSNPN, CDR2 SVGIG (reference sequence). This CDR3 comprises 13 residues. This chain's CDR3 is CAWSPQTAQPQHF. CDR3 nucleotide sequence: TGTGCCTGGAGTCCTCAGACGGCTCAGCCCCAGCATTTT.

The chain is built from TRBV15 and TRBJ2-1, with 10 bases matching TRBD2. There are 18 residues in the CDR3. Germline V lookup: CDR1 LNHNV, CDR2 YYDKDF (reference sequence). V lost 0 bases and J lost 7; bases outside the gene matches: 12. The CDR3 DNA reads as TGTGCCACCAGCAGAGATAAGCTAGCGGGAGTTTTAGGAAATGAGCAGTTCTTC. Residues: CATSRDKLAGVLGNEQFF.

The rearrangement uses TRBV4-1 and TRBJ2-6, with a tentative D call TRBD2 (6 bases). This CDR3 is 17 amino acids long. Germline loops: CDR1 MGHRA, CDR2 YSYEKL. V gave up 1 base and J gave up 2 bases, with 12 bases separating them. DNA of the CDR3: TGCGCCAGCAGCCAAGTCGGGAGAGGGACTGGGGCCAACGTCCTGACTTTC. Its protein is CASSQVGRGTGANVLTF.

There are a few counts of this clone. V gene TRBV12-5 combines with J gene TRBJ2-1; 9 bases match TRBD1. The V gene end was trimmed by 3 bases and the J gene end by 7 bases; junction bases not matched to a gene: 16. Germline CDR1 reads LGHNT; CDR2 reads FRNRAP. This CDR3 contains 18 residues. The DNA for the CDR3 is TGTGCTAGTGGTTTCTTACTCCGGGACAGGGTTGGTAGAAATGAGCAGTTCTTC. Protein product: CASGFLLRDRVGRNEQFF.

V usage is TRBV5-6 and J usage is TRBJ2-1; weak D call: TRBD2 (6 bases). Germline V gives CDR1 SGHDT, CDR2 YYEEEE. Trimming removed 0 bases at V and 6 bases at J, with 16 bases between. The CDR3 runs to 16 residues. The CDR3 coding sequence is TGTGCCAGCAGCTTGGTACAACTAGCTCCTGGCAATGAGCAGTTCTTC. Translated, it gives CASSLVQLAPGNEQFF.

In this sample, this clone turned up a few times. The chain links TRBV30 to TRBJ1-2; D is unclear. CDR1 and CDR2 from the germline V gene are GTSNPN and SVGIG (reference sequence). Trimming stripped 0 bases from V and 2 bases from J, with 10 bases between. The CDR3 is 14 amino acids. In DNA, the CDR3 is TGTGCCTGGAGTGTATCCGGAACGAACTATGGCTACACCTTC. This codes for CAWSVSGTNYGYTF.

This clone turned up a few times. The V gene is TRBV30, the J gene TRBJ1-5; D unresolved. CDR1 is GTSNPN and CDR2 is SVGIG in the germline V gene (reference sequence). The CDR3 has 14 amino acids. V was clipped by 0 bases and J by 0 bases, with 6 bases between them. The CDR3 DNA is TGTGCCTGGAGTGTCCCCTATAGCAATCAGCCCCAGCATTTT. Translating it yields CAWSVPYSNQPQHF. Full variable domain (rest looked up from reference TRBV30 and TRBJ1-5): SQTIHQWPATLVQPVGSPLSLECTVEGTSNPNLYWYRQAAGRGLQLLFYSVGIGQISSEVPQNLSASRPQDRQFILSSKKLLLSDSGFYLCAWSVPYSNQPQHFGDGTRLSIL.

The rearrangement uses TRBV5-6 and TRBJ2-4; D not resolved. The ends were cut back, 6 bases at V and 0 bases at J, with 7 bases in the middle. CDR3 length: 13 amino acids. In germline, CDR1 is SGHDT, CDR2 YYEEEE. The CDR3 region has the DNA TGTGCCAGCACCAATTTAGCCAAAAACATTCAGTACTTC. It specifies CASTNLAKNIQYF.

The rearrangement links TRBV4-1 to TRBJ2-3, with 12 bases identical to TRBD2. The V gene's germline CDR1 is MGHRA and CDR2 YSYEKL. The CDR3 length is 17 residues. Trimming cost V 2 bases and J 3 bases; bases outside gene matches: 6. CDR3 region: CASSQLLLAGGTDTQYF. The CDR3 coding sequence is TGCGCCAGCAGCCAATTACTACTAGCGGGAGGAACAGATACGCAGTATTTT.